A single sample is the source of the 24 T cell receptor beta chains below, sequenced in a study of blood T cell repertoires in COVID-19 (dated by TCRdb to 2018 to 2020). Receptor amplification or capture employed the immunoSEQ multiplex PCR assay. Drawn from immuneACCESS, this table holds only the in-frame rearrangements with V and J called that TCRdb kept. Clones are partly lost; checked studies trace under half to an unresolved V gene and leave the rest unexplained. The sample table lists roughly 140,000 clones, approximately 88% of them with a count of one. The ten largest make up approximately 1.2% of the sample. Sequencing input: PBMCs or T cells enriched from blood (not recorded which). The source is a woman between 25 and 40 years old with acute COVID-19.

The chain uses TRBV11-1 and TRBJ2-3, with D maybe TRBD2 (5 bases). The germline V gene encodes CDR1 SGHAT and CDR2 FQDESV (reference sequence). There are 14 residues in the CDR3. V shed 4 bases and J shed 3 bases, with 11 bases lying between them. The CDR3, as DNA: TGTGCCAGCAGCTCGCGACCGGGAACAGATACGCAGTATTTT. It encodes CASSSRPGTDTQYF. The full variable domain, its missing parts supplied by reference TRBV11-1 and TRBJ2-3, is EAEVAQSPRYKITEKSQAVAFWCDPISGHATLYWYRQILGQGPELLVQFQDESVVDDSQLPKDRFSAERLKGVDSTLKIQPAELGDSAMYLCASSSRPGTDTQYFGPGTRLTVL.

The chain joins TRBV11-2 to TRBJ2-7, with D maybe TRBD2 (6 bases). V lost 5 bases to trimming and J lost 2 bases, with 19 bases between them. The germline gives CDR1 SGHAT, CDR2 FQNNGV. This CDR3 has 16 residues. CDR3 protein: CASSLVGLATPYEQYF. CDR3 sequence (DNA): TGTGCCAGCAGCCTCGTGGGACTCGCTACCCCCTACGAGCAGTACTTC.

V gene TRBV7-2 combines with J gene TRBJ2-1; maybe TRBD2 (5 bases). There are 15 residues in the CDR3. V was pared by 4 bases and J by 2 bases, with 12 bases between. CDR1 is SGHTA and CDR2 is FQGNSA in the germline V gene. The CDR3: CASSSSRVPYNEQFF. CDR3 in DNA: TGTGCCAGCAGCTCGTCGAGGGTTCCCTACAATGAGCAGTTCTTC.

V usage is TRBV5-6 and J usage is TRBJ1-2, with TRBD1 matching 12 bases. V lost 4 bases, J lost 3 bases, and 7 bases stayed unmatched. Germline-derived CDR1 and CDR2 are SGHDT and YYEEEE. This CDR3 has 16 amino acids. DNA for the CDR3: TGTGCCAGCAGCGCGGCCGGGACAGGGGGCCACTATGGCTACACCTTC. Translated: CASSAAGTGGHYGYTF.

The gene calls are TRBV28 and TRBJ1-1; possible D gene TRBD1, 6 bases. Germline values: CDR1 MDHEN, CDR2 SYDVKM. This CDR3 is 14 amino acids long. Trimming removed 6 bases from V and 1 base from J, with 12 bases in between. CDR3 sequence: CASRQGGGNTEAFF. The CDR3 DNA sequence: TGTGCCAGCAGACAGGGCGGGGGGAACACTGAAGCTTTCTTT.

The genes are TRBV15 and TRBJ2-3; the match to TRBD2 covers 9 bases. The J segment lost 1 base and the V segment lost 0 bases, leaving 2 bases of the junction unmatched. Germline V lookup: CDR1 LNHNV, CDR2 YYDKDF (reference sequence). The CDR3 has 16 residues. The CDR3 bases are TGTGCCACCAGCAGAGATAGGACTAGCGGCACAGATACGCAGTATTTT. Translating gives CATSRDRTSGTDTQYF.

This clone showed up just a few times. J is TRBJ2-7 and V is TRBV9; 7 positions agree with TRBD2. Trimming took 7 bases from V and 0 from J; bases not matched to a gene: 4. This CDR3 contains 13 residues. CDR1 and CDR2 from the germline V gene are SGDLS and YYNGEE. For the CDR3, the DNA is TGTGCCAGCGGAGCTAGCGGCTCCTACGAGCAGTACTTC. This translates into CASGASGSYEQYF.

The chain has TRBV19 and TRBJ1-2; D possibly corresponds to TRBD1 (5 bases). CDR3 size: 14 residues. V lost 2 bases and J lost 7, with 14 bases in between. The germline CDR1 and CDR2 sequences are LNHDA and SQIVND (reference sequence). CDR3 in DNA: TGTGCCAGTAGTATACGGGCAGGGTTTGGTGGCTACACCTTC. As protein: CASSIRAGFGGYTF.

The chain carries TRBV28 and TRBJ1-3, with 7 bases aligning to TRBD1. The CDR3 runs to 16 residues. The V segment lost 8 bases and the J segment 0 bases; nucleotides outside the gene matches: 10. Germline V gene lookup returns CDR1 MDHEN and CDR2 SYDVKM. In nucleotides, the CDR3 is TGTGCCAGCGGTGCCGGGACAGCAGACTCTGGAAACACCATATATTTT. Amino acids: CASGAGTADSGNTIYF. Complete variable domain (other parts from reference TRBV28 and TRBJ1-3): DVKVTQSSRYLVKRTGEKVFLECVQDMDHENMFWYRQDPGLGLRLIYFSYDVKMKEKGDIPEGYSVSREKKERFSLILESASTNQTSMYLCASGAGTADSGNTIYFGEGSWLTVV.

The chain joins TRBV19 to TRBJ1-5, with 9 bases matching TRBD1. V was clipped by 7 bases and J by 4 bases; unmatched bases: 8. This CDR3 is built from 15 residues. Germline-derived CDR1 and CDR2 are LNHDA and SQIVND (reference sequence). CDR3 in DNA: TGTGCCAGTAAGGACGGGACAGGGTTTAATCAGCCCCAGCATTTT. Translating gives CASKDGTGFNQPQHF. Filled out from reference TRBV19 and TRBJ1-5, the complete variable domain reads DGGITQSPKYLFRKEGQNVTLSCEQNLNHDAMYWYRQDPGQGLRLIYYSQIVNDFQKGDIAEGYSVSREKKESFPLTVTSAQKNPTAFYLCASKDGTGFNQPQHFGDGTRLSIL.

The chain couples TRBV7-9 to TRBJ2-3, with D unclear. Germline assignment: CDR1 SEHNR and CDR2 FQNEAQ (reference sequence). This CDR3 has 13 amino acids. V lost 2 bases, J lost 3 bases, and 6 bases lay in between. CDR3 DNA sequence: TGTGCCAGCAGCTTAAAACAGACAGATACGCAGTATTTT. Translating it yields CASSLKQTDTQYF.

The CDR3 protein is CAWSPQSTGELFF. In DNA, the CDR3 is TGTGCCTGGAGTCCACAGAGCACCGGGGAGCTGTTTTTT. The chain is built from TRBV30 and TRBJ2-2; D unclear. Trimming stripped 2 bases from V and 4 bases from J, with 8 bases between. CDR1 and CDR2 (germline): GTSNPN, SVGIG (reference sequence). This CDR3 spans 13 amino acids.

The CDR3 nucleotides are TGTGCCAGCAGCGCTACAGCTAATCAGCCCCAGCATTTT. As protein: CASSATANQPQHF. V and J are TRBV2 and TRBJ1-5; D remains ambiguous. Per germline, CDR1 SNHLY and CDR2 FYNNEI. Trimming stripped 6 bases from V and 4 bases from J, with 10 bases between. The CDR3 contains 13 residues.

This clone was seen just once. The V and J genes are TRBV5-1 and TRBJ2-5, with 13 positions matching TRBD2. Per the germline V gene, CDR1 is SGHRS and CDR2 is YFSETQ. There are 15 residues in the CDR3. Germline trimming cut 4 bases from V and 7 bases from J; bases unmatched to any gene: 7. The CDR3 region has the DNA TGCGCCAGCAGCGGGACTAGCGGGACCACCGGGACCCAGTACTTC. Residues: CASSGTSGTTGTQYF.

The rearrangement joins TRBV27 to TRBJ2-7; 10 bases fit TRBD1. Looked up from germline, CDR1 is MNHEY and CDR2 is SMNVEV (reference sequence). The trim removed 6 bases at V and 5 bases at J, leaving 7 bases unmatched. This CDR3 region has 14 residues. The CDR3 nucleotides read TGTGCCAGCAGCCCGGACAGGGGGGTCCACGAGCAGTACTTC. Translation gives CASSPDRGVHEQYF.

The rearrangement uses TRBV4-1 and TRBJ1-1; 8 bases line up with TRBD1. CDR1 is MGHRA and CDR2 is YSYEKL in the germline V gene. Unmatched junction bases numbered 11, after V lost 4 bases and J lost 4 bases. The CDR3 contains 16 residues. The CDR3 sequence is CASSPGQGWWSTEAFF. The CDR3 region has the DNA TGCGCCAGCAGCCCCGGACAGGGATGGTGGAGCACTGAAGCTTTCTTT.

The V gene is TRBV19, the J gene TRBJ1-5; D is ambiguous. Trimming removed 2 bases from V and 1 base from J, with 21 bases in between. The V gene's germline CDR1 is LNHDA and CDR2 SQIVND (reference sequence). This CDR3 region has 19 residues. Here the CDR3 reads CASSIWVRRVEKSNQPQHF. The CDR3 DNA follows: TGTGCCAGTAGTATATGGGTCAGGAGGGTTGAGAAGAGCAATCAGCCCCAGCATTTT.

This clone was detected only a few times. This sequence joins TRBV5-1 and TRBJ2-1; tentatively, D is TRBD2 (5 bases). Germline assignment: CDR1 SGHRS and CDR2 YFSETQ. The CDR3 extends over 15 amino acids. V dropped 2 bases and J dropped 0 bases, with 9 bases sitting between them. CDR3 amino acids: CASSFSEGSYNEQFF. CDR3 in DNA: TGCGCCAGCAGCTTTAGTGAGGGCTCCTACAATGAGCAGTTCTTC.

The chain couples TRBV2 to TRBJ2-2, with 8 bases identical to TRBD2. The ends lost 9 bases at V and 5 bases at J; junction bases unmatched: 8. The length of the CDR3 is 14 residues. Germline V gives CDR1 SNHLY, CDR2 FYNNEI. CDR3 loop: CARSGREVTGELFF. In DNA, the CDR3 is TGTGCCAGGTCAGGGCGGGAGGTGACCGGGGAGCTGTTTTTT.

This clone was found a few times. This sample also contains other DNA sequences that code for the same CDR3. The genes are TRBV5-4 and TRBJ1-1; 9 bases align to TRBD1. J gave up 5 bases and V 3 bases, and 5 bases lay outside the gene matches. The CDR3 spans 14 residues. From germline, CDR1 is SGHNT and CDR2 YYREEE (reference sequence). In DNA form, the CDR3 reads TGTGCCAGCAGCTGGGGACAGGGTGATACTGAAGCTTTCTTT. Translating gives CASSWGQGDTEAFF.

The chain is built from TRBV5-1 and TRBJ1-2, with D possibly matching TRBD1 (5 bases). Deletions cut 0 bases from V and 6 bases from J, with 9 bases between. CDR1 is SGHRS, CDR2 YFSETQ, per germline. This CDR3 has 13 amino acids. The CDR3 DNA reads TGCGCCAGCAGCTTGGCCACGGGGGATGGCTACACCTTC. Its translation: CASSLATGDGYTF.

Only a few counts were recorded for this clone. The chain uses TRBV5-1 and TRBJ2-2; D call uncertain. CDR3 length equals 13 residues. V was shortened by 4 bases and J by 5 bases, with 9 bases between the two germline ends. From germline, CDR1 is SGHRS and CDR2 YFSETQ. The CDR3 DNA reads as TGCGCCAGCAGCGAGTTGCAAACCGGGGAGCTGTTTTTT. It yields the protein CASSELQTGELFF. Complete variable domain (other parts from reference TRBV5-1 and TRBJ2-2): KAGVTQTPRYLIKTRGQQVTLSCSPISGHRSVSWYQQTPGQGLQFLFEYFSETQRNKGNFPGRFSGRQFSNSRSEMNVSTLELGDSALYLCASSELQTGELFFGEGSRLTVL.

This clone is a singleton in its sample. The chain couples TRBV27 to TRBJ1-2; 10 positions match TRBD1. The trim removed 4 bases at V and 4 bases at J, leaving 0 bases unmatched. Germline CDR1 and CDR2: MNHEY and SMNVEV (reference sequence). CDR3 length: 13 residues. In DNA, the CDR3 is TGTGCCAGCAGTTGGACAGGGGGCTATGGCTACACCTTC. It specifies CASSWTGGYGYTF.

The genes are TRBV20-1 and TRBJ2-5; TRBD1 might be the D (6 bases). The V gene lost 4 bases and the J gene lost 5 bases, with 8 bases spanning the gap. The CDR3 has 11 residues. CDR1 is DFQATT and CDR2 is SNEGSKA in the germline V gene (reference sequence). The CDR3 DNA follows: TGCAGTGCTACTACAGGGGAGACCCAGTACTTC. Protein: CSATTGETQYF.